Listed below are T cell receptor beta chains from one sample, sequenced in a study of T cells in Graves' hyperthyroidism and ophthalmopathy. One entry per CDR3 protein, called by TCRdb with MiXCR from the multiplex PCR reads. This repertoire shows approximately 710,000 distinct CDR3 sequences, 15% to 20% found once; its top ten account for about a sixth. Sequences were obtained from blood. The origin of the receptors is a man over 45 with Graves' hyperthyroidism. The CDR3 runs from the conserved cysteine through the conserved F or W. A D gene is named only where the DNA matches it firmly. Only some rows state a clone size, as once, few, many or a class for expanded clones.

TRBV12-5	TRBD1	many	TRBJ1-5	CASGLDRGDRVPQPQHF	TGTGCTAGTGGTTTGGATAGGGGGGACAGGGTTCCGCAGCCCCAGCATTTT
TRBV18	TRBD1	NA	TRBJ1-1	CASSLDIRGQRNTEAFF	TGTGCCAGCTCACTGGATATAAGGGGACAGAGGAACACTGAAGCTTTCTTT
TRBV20-1	NA	few	TRBJ1-6	CSARSGNSPLHF	TGCAGTGCTAGGAGTGGTAATTCACCCCTCCACTTT
TRBV27	NA	many	TRBJ1-5	CASKVSGNSNQPQHF	TGTGCCAGCAAGGTTTCAGGGAATAGCAATCAGCCCCAGCATTTT
TRBV24-1	NA	NA	TRBJ2-5	CATSDLSWETQYF	TGTGCCACCAGTGATTTAAGTTGGGAGACCCAGTACTTC
TRBV7-2	TRBD2	many	TRBJ2-2	CASSSYSGRIAGELFF	TGTGCCAGCAGCTCTTATAGCGGGAGGATAGCCGGGGAGCTGTTTTTT
TRBV20-1	TRBD1	NA	TRBJ1-5	CSAPVVTGADQPQHF	TGCAGTGCCCCGGTTGTGACAGGGGCCGATCAGCCCCAGCATTTT
TRBV9	TRBD2	many	TRBJ2-3	CASSPLSGLAGTDTQYF	TGTGCCAGCAGTCCCCTCTCGGGACTAGCGGGGACAGATACGCAGTATTTT
TRBV10-3	NA	few	TRBJ1-2	CAISDGAPNYGYTF	TGTGCCATCAGTGACGGAGCCCCAAACTATGGCTACACCTTC
TRBV11-2	NA	many	TRBJ2-1	CASSVPGKAYNEQFF	TGTGCCAGCAGCGTTCCGGGGAAAGCCTACAATGAGCAGTTCTTC
TRBV27	NA	few	TRBJ2-1	CASSLSSVASGQFF	TGTGCCAGCAGTTTATCGTCGGTAGCGAGTGGGCAGTTCTTC
TRBV12-3/TRBV12-4	NA	many	TRBJ1-5	CASSFGRDIYSNQPQHF	TGTGCCAGCAGTTTCGGTCGGGACATCTATAGCAATCAGCCCCAGCATTTT
TRBV6-6	TRBD2	many	TRBJ2-3	CASSYGLREGGTQYF	TGTGCCAGCAGTTACGGTTTGCGGGAGGGAGGTACGCAGTATTTT
TRBV3-1	NA	many	TRBJ1-5	CASSLSSRGNQPQHF	TGTGCCAGCAGCCTTTCCAGCAGGGGCAATCAGCCCCAGCATTTT
TRBV7-6	NA	NA	TRBJ2-1	CASSINPTSIPPLPSYNEQFF	TGTGCCAGCAGCATTAACCCGACATCCATACCCCCCTTACCCTCCTACAATGAGCAGTTCTTC
TRBV7-2	TRBD1	NA	TRBJ2-5	CASSFNGQGSSETQYF	TGTGCCAGCAGCTTTAACGGACAGGGGTCGAGCGAGACCCAGTACTTC
TRBV30	NA	many	TRBJ2-2	CAWRARTQNTGELFF	TGTGCCTGGAGAGCGCGGACGCAGAACACCGGGGAGCTGTTTTTT
TRBV28	TRBD1	many	TRBJ1-4	CASSQGGQGNEKLFF	TGTGCCAGCAGCCAGGGGGGACAGGGTAATGAAAAACTGTTTTTT
TRBV5-1	NA	few	TRBJ2-7	CASRVAVPSYEQYF	TGCGCCAGCAGAGTAGCGGTCCCCTCCTACGAGCAGTACTTC
TRBV28	NA	many	TRBJ2-5	CASSLSPLTDEETQYF	TGTGCCAGCAGTTTATCTCCATTGACAGATGAAGAGACCCAGTACTTC
TRBV20-1	TRBD1	NA	TRBJ1-1	CSARNTGAGNTEAFF	TGCAGTGCTAGAAACACAGGGGCGGGGAACACTGAAGCTTTCTTT
TRBV4-1	TRBD1	few	TRBJ1-1	CASSRTRGGNTEAFF	TGCGCCAGCAGCCGAACGCGAGGGGGCAATACCGAAGCTTTCTTT
TRBV27	NA	many	TRBJ2-1	CASSRFGNEQFF	TGTGCCAGCAGCCGCTTTGGAAATGAGCAGTTCTTC
TRBV28	TRBD2	NA	TRBJ2-1	CASSLSRLSGSSYNEQFF	TGTGCCAGCAGTTTATCCCGCCTTAGCGGGAGCTCCTACAATGAGCAGTTCTTC
TRBV3-1	TRBD1	NA	TRBJ1-5	CASSQSTGAFQPQHF	TGTGCCAGCAGCCAATCGACAGGGGCTTTTCAGCCCCAGCATTTT
TRBV5-6	NA	many	TRBJ1-1	CAVSRGTTEAFF	TGTGCCGTCAGCCGGGGGACCACTGAAGCTTTCTTT
TRBV12-3/TRBV12-4	NA	many	TRBJ2-2	CASSLQRQGWTGELFF	TGTGCCAGCAGTTTACAAAGGCAGGGATGGACCGGGGAGCTGTTTTTT
TRBV2	TRBD2	many	TRBJ2-1	CASQLAGNNEQFF	TGTGCCAGCCAACTAGCGGGAAACAATGAGCAGTTCTTC
TRBV11-2	NA	many	TRBJ2-4	CASSFQEPKNIQYF	TGTGCCAGCAGCTTCCAGGAACCCAAAAACATTCAGTACTTC
TRBV2	TRBD2	NA	TRBJ2-1	CASSPGTSGNWADEQFF	TGTGCCAGCAGTCCTGGGACTAGCGGGAATTGGGCCGATGAGCAGTTCTTC
TRBV7-8	NA	NA	TRBJ2-1	CASSLEKGPNEQFF	TGTGCCAGCAGCTTAGAGAAGGGGCCCAATGAGCAGTTCTTC
TRBV6-1	NA	few	TRBJ2-1	CASKAGDYNEQFF	TGTGCCAGCAAAGCAGGGGACTACAATGAGCAGTTCTTC
TRBV18	NA	few	TRBJ1-4	CASSPLGGATNEKLFF	TGTGCCAGCTCACCACTAGGAGGGGCGACTAATGAAAAACTGTTTTTT
TRBV6-1	TRBD2	NA	TRBJ2-7	CASSSTGTSGRREQYF	TGTGCCAGCAGTTCCACCGGGACTAGCGGGAGGAGGGAGCAGTACTTC
TRBV18	NA	NA	TRBJ2-1	CASSLLDLYNEQFF	TGTGCCAGCTCACTCCTCGATCTCTACAATGAGCAGTTCTTC
TRBV20-1	TRBD2	NA	TRBJ2-7	CSARDRLADKYEQYF	TGCAGTGCTAGAGATCGACTAGCGGATAAGTACGAGCAGTACTTC
TRBV28	NA	many	TRBJ2-5	CASSLLRAIEEETQYF	TGTGCCAGCAGTTTGTTGCGGGCCATAGAGGAGGAGACCCAGTACTTC
TRBV25-1	NA	NA	TRBJ1-2	CASSESVVVGGGYTF	TGTGCCAGCAGTGAATCAGTTGTGGTAGGTGGTGGCTACACCTTC
TRBV10-3	TRBD1	many	TRBJ2-7	CAISGGQDREQYF	TGTGCCATCAGTGGGGGACAGGACCGCGAGCAGTACTTC
TRBV28	NA	many	TRBJ2-6	CASSRPDWAIVGAFSGANVLTF	TGTGCCAGCAGCCGCCCCGACTGGGCGATAGTCGGCGCATTCTCTGGGGCCAACGTCCTGACTTTC
TRBV6-1	TRBD1	NA	TRBJ2-2	CASSYTGAAGELFF	TGTGCCAGCAGCTATACAGGGGCGGCCGGGGAGCTGTTTTTT
TRBV6-1	TRBD1	many	TRBJ2-1	CASSSQGSPYNEQFF	TGTGCCAGCAGTTCACAGGGGTCCCCCTACAATGAGCAGTTCTTC
TRBV27	NA	many	TRBJ1-2	CASSLGGNPNYGYTF	TGTGCCAGCAGTTTAGGTGGGAACCCTAACTATGGCTACACCTTC
TRBV20-1	NA	many	TRBJ1-1	CSAPKSGTEAFF	TGCAGTGCTCCAAAATCCGGGACAGAAGCTTTCTTT
TRBV5-1	TRBD1	NA	TRBJ2-7	CASSTGTAAYEQYF	TGCGCCAGCAGCACGGGGACAGCCGCCTACGAGCAGTACTTC